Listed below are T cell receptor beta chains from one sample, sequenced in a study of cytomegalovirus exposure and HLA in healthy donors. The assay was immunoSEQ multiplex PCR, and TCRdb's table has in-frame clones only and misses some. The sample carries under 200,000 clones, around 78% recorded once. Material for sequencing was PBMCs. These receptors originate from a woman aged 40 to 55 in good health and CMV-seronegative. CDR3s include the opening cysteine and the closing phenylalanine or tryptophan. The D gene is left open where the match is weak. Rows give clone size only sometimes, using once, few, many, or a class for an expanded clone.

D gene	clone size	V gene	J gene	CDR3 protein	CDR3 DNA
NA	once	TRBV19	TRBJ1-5	CASSPWDSSNQPQHF	TGTGCCAGTAGTCCGTGGGACTCCTCCAATCAGCCCCAGCATTTT
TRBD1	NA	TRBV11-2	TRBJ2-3	CASSSAYRGPGDTQYF	TGTGCCAGCAGTTCAGCCTACAGGGGGCCCGGAGATACGCAGTATTTT
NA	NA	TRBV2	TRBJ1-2	CASSLRGGRLIYGYTF	TGTGCCAGCAGTCTAAGGGGCGGACGCCTTATCTATGGCTACACCTTC
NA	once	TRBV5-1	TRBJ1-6	CASSLGGGVRNSPLHF	TGCGCCAGCAGCTTGGGTGGGGGCGTGAGGAATTCACCCCTCCACTTT
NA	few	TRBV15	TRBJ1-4	CATSLGSREGEKLFF	TGTGCCACCAGCTTAGGGTCTAGAGAGGGAGAAAAACTGTTTTTT
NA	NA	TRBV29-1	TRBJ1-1	CSVTPGGFTNTEAFF	TGCAGCGTCACCCCGGGGGGGTTTACGAACACTGAAGCTTTCTTT
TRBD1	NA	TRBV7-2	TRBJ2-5	CASSQQTGVGETQYF	TGTGCCAGCAGCCAACAAACAGGGGTCGGAGAGACCCAGTACTTC
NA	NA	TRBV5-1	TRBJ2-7	CASSPDRIHEQYF	TGCGCCAGCAGCCCCGACAGGATCCACGAGCAGTACTTC
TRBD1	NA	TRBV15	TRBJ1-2	CATSGNRGSRYGYTF	TGTGCCACCAGCGGCAACAGGGGGAGTAGGTATGGCTACACCTTC
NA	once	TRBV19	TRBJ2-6	CASSISRGGANVLTF	TGTGCCAGTAGTATATCCCGAGGTGGGGCCAACGTCCTGACTTTC
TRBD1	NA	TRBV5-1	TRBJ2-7	CASSFFPGQGTYEQYF	TGCGCCAGCAGCTTCTTTCCGGGACAGGGGACCTACGAGCAGTACTTC
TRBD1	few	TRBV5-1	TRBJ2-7	CASSSGQVGEQYF	TGCGCCAGCAGCTCTGGACAGGTGGGGGAGCAGTACTTC
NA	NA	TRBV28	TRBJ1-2	CMVEASNYGYTF	TGTATGGTTGAGGCTTCTAACTATGGCTACACCTTC
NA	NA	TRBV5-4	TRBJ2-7	CASSLVSGSHEQYF	TGTGCCAGCAGCTTGGTTTCAGGGTCCCACGAGCAGTACTTC
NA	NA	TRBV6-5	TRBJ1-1	CASRTLKNTEAFF	TGTGCCAGCAGAACTTTAAAGAACACTGAAGCTTTCTTT
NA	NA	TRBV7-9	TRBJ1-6	CASSTYQGPPLHF	TGTGCCAGCAGCACGTATCAGGGCCCACCCCTCCACTTT
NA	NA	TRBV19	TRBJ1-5	CASNDRKNQPQHF	TGTGCCAGTAATGACAGGAAGAACCAGCCCCAGCATTTT
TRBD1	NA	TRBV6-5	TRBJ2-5	CASRETGGQVQYF	TGTGCCAGCAGGGAGACAGGGGGGCAGGTCCAGTACTTC
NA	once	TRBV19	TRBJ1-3	CASSRAPFNAIYF	TGTGCCAGTAGTAGGGCCCCGTTTAACGCCATATATTTT
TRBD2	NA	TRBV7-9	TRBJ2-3	CASSYLAARTDTQYF	TGTGCCAGCAGCTACCTAGCGGCCCGCACAGATACGCAGTATTTT
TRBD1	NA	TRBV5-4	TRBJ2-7	CASSPKGQVYEQYF	TGTGCCAGCAGCCCGAAAGGACAGGTCTACGAGCAGTACTTC
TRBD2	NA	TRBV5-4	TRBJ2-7	CASSRTSGGIQYF	TGTGCCAGCAGCAGGACTAGCGGGGGAATACAGTACTTC
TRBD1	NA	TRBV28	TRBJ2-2	CASSLGRTGSGGELFF	TGTGCCAGCAGTTTGGGGAGGACAGGGAGTGGCGGGGAGCTGTTTTTT
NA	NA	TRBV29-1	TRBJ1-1	CSVRLRLTEAFF	TGCAGCGTTCGGTTGAGGTTGACTGAAGCTTTCTTT
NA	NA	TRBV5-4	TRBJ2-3	CAGSGGLDTQYF	TGTGCCGGATCCGGGGGGCTAGATACGCAGTATTTT
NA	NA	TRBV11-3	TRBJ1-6	CASSLGQAGSPLHF	TGTGCCAGCAGCTTAGGGCAGGCGGGATCACCCCTCCACTTT
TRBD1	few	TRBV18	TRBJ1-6	CASSPLNTGDSPLHF	TGTGCCAGCTCACCACTCAACACAGGGGATTCACCCCTCCACTTT
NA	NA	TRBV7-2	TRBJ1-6	CASSSNNSPLHF	TGTGCCAGCAGCTCCAATAATTCACCCCTCCACTTT
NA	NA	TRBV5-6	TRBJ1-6	CASSWWDTILYPLHF	TGTGCCAGCAGCTGGTGGGACACTATCCTTTACCCCCTCCACTTT
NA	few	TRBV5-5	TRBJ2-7	CASSLSGPPLEVRF	TGTGCCAGCAGCTTATCAGGGCCTCCCCTTGAGGTCAGGTTC
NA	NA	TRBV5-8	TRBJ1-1	CASNRRWSSAEAFF	TGTGCCAGCAATAGGCGGTGGAGTTCCGCTGAAGCTTTCTTT
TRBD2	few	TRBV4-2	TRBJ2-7	CASSQATSGGFYEQYF	TGTGCCAGCAGCCAAGCTACTAGCGGGGGGTTCTACGAGCAGTACTTC
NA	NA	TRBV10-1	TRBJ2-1	CASSNRNNEQFF	TGCGCCAGCAGCAACAGGAACAATGAGCAGTTCTTC
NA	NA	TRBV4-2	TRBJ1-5	CASSLQVNQPQHF	TGTGCCAGCAGCCTACAGGTAAATCAGCCCCAGCATTTT
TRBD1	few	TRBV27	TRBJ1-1	CASSLTGVGDTEAFF	TGTGCCAGCAGTTTGACAGGGGTTGGGGACACTGAAGCTTTCTTT
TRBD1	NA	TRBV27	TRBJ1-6	CASSLVRQGKPLHF	TGTGCCAGCAGTTTGGTGAGACAGGGAAAACCCCTCCACTTT
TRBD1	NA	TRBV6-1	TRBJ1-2	CASSARFLRGGESGYTF	TGTGCCAGCAGTGCCCGGTTTTTAAGAGGGGGCGAAAGTGGCTACACCTTC
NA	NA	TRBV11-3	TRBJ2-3	CASSFGREATDTQYF	TGTGCCAGCAGCTTTGGCAGGGAAGCCACAGATACGCAGTATTTT
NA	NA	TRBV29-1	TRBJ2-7	CSAEQGEGYEQYF	TGCAGCGCCGAACAGGGGGAGGGCTACGAGCAGTACTTC
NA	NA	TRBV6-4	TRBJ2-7	CASRGEQYF	TGTGCCAGCCGAGGCGAGCAGTACTTC
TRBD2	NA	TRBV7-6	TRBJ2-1	CASTLGLAGGGNEQFF	TGTGCCAGCACCTTAGGACTAGCGGGGGGTGGGAATGAGCAGTTCTTC
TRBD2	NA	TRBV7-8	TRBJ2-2	CASSFNERGAITGELFF	TGTGCCAGCAGCTTCAACGAGCGGGGGGCCATCACCGGGGAGCTGTTTTTT
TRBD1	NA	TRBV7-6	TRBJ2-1	CASSLVTGAYNEQFF	TGTGCCAGCAGCTTAGTGACAGGGGCCTACAATGAGCAGTTCTTC
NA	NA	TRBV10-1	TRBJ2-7	CASSESAASYEQYF	TGCGCCAGCAGTGAGTCGGCTGCTTCCTACGAGCAGTACTTC
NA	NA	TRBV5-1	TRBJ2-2	CASNEGAWTGELFF	TGCGCCAGCAATGAGGGAGCTTGGACCGGGGAGCTGTTTTTT
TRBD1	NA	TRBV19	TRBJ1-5	CASADRGSNQPQHF	TGTGCCAGTGCTGACAGGGGTAGCAATCAGCCCCAGCATTTT
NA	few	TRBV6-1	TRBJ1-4	CASSDPWEVGVEKLFF	TGTGCCAGCAGTGACCCGTGGGAGGTGGGTGTTGAAAAACTGTTTTTT
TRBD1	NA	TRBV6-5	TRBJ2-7	CASSYRTGNYEQYF	TGTGCCAGCAGTTATCGGACAGGGAACTACGAGCAGTACTTC
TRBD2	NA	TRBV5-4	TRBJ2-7	CASSTSGTSDHYEQYF	TGTGCCAGCAGCACCTCCGGGACTAGCGACCATTACGAGCAGTACTTC
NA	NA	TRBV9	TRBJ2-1	CASSVGLDNNEQFF	TGTGCCAGCAGCGTAGGACTGGACAACAATGAGCAGTTCTTC
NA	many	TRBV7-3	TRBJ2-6	CASSPTPGGANVLTF	TGTGCCAGCAGCCCGACGCCCGGGGGGGCCAACGTCCTGACTTTC
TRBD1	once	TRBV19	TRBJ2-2	CASSMGGQGSNTGELFF	TGTGCCAGTAGTATGGGGGGACAGGGATCGAACACCGGGGAGCTGTTTTTT
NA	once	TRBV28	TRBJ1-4	CASSLIGGNSEKLFF	TGTGCCAGCAGTTTAATCGGAGGAAATAGTGAAAAACTGTTTTTT